Sequencing of this TCR beta chain was carried out in a study of shared clonotypes between healthy human individuals (dated by TCRdb to 2019 to 2021). Regarding the complete study: A few men and a couple of women, aged 18 to 49 years, made up the cohort. To estimate repertoire size and how much clonotype sharing occurs between individuals, the study deeply sequenced the blood TCR repertoires of about five healthy adults. Each donor's leukapheresis produced roughly between about 0.9 and 9.5 billion PBMCs. For each donor, three plates each were used for CD4 naive and CD4 memory, two plates were used for CD8 naive, and one plate was used for CD8 memory. To increase sequencing depth and limit assay-specific biases, TCR repertoire library preparation and sequencing were carried out by different laboratories using diverse techniques. Overall study results and their limits: Compared with non-shared clonotypes, the clonotypes found in all four sorted-subset donors had higher generation probabilities. Even with the large sequencing depth, rarefaction of the sorted-subset datasets indicated that sequencing was incomplete. When a handful of donors were compared, the shared fraction of clonotypes was about 5.5% for naive CD4, around 3.6% for naive CD8, roughly 2.5% for memory CD4, and 0.4% for memory CD8. The small number of donors limited the genetic and exposure-history diversity represented. Pairwise subsampling indicated that sequencing depth was expected to affect the degree of clonotype sharing among donors. Naive subsets generally had larger estimated clonotype richness than memory subsets did. Sampling was limited to blood, and TCR repertoires in tissue likely differ from TCR repertoires in blood.

Taken from the germline V gene, the CDR1 and CDR2 loops are MNHNS and SASEGT. From the cysteine through the phenylalanine, the CDR3 covers 18 amino acids. The kept DNA is CDR3 alone, 54 bases in frame from the first base. V and J are trimmed by 0 bases and 2 bases, and the gene matches miss 3 bases of the junction. Donors were healthy HIV-negative adults with no recently reported acute infections or vaccinations. Every donor was a Caucasian adult residing in Nashville, Tennessee, USA. CD4+ T cells were enriched through magnetic negative selection, after which naive cells were positively selected on CD45RA and the remaining negative fraction served as the memory subset. After blood collection by leukapheresis, PBMCs were isolated using Ficoll-Histopaque density gradient centrifugation and then cryopreserved in the vapor phase of liquid nitrogen. Analytical flow cytometry was used to check the purity and quantity of every magnetically sorted T cell population. Genomic DNA was isolated from every sorted fraction and measured by UV absorbance on a Nanodrop 2000c.

Using the deep immunoSEQ assay, multiplex PCR amplified TCR CDR3 regions from genomic DNA. Genomic DNA extracted from each cell subset was distributed evenly over all wells of several immunoSEQ 96-well plates, and each plate served as one replicate. Each replicate PCR for sorted subsets received roughly 0.2 ug genomic DNA, equal to 28,000 or so T cell genomes. The purified libraries were quantified using a Qubit 3.0 fluorometer, sized with a Bioanalyzer 2100, and then quantified again using the KAPA Library Quantification kit. Every immunoSEQ 96-well plate was sequenced on a separate single-read 150-cycle Illumina NextSeq 550 flow cell. The study's own analysis went as follows. Because the immunoSEQ output held only junctional sequences and lacked quality scores, the filtering could not match the filtering applied to full-length reads. To assign V/J genes and CDR3, sequences were annotated using PyIR, a Python wrapper for IgBLAST v1.9, with IMGT germline references. Reads were removed for weak V/J assignments (E-value above 1e-6), missing CDR3, stop codons, out-of-frame junctions, or ambiguous translated residues. V3J clonotypes were defined as sequences sharing the same inferred V gene, J gene, and CDR3 amino acid sequence. Percentage overlap between repertoires was calculated by dividing the number of shared unique clonotypes by the size of the smaller repertoire. Richness of each repertoire was evaluated using RTK rarefaction, the Chao1 estimator, and Recon v2.1 estimates of unobserved clonotypes. OLGA was used to compute generation probabilities for all TCRbeta clonotypes that the gDNA method yielded from several donors. TCRdb carries this immuneACCESS record with in-frame sequences only. Its versions omit some clonotypes, under half of them owing to an unresolved V gene in the studies checked, with the rest unexplained. D and trimming were read from the DNA, whereas the V and J calls and clone size are those reported in that table. This sample is represented by 2.3 million or so clones; just over 90% of them were singletons. The ten largest account for around 0.4% of the sample.

With regard to this clone: Its antigen remains undetermined. Base qualities are not provided; no much larger clone lies one nucleotide away.

The sequence derives from a man between 18 and 29 years old in good health. Some clones in this sample may be carry-over from other donors' samples. The source material was naive CD4+ T cells from PBMCs. In the paper's terms, the cell subset or site label means: CD45RA+ positively selected. The sequence joins TRBV6-1 to TRBJ2-6; 11 bases in the junction line up with TRBD2. The CDR3 region has the sequence CASSEALLAGAGANVLTF. The base sequence is TGTGCCAGCAGTGAAGCGTTACTAGCGGGAGCTGGGGCCAACGTCCTGACTTTC.